This TCR beta chain was recovered during a study of response to subunit inactivated influenza vaccine. Germline V gene lookup returns CDR1 LGHNA and CDR2 YSLEER. The CDR3 length is 15 residues. V dropped 0 bases and J dropped 14; count of bases not matched to a gene: 8. TCRdb recomputed calls from the RT-PCR reads with MiXCR, one row per CDR3 protein. The data contain about half a million distinct CDR3 sequences, about 7.6% of them singletons. Findings and limits, study-wide: Authors suggested few new T cells are recruited by each seasonal influenza vaccination.

Points on this clonotype: The target antigen is unknown.

This chain joins TRBV4-3 and TRBJ1-6; 9 positions match TRBD1. The receptor was isolated from a man between 45 and 75 years old who received an inactivated influenza vaccine. This specimen consisted of PBMCs from blood, obtained roughly 24 months after vaccination. The CDR3 DNA reads TGCGCCAGCAGCCAAGATGGGACAGGGCTGGGGGCCCTCCACTTT. Translated: CASSQDGTGLGALHF.